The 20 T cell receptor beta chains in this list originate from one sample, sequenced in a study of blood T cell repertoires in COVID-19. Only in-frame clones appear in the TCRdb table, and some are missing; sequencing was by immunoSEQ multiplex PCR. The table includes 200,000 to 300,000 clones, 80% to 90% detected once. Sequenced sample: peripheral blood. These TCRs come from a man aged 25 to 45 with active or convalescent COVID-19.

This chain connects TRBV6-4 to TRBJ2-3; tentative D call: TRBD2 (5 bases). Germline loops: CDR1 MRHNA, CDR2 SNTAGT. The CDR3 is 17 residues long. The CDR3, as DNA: TGTGCTACACGACCCAGACCTAATAGCGTGGGCACAGATACGCAGTATTTT. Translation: CATRPRPNSVGTDTQYF.

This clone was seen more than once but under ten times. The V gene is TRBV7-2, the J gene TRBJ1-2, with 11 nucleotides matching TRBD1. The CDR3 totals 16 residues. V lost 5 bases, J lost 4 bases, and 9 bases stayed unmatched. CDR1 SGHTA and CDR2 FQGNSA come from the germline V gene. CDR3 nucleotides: TGTGCCAGCAGCCTTGGACAGGGGGCGGATGGCTATGGCTACACCTTC. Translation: CASSLGQGADGYGYTF. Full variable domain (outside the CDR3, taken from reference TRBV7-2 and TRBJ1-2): GAGVSQSPSNKVTEKGKDVELRCDPISGHTALYWYRQSLGQGLEFLIYFQGNSAPDKSGLPSDRFSAERTGGSVSTLTIQRTQQEDSAVYLCASSLGQGADGYGYTFGSGTRLTVV.

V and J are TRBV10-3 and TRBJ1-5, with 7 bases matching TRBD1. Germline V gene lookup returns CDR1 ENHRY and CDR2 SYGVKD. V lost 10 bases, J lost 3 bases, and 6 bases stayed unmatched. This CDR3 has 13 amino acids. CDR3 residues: CATKDRDNQPQHF. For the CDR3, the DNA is TGTGCCACAAAAGACAGGGACAATCAGCCCCAGCATTTT.

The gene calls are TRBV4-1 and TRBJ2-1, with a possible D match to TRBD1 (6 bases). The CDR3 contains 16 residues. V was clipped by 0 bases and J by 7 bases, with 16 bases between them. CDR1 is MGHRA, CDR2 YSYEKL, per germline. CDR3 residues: CASSQDQDRRKNEQFF. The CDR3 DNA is TGCGCCAGCAGCCAAGACCAGGACAGACGAAAAAATGAGCAGTTCTTC.

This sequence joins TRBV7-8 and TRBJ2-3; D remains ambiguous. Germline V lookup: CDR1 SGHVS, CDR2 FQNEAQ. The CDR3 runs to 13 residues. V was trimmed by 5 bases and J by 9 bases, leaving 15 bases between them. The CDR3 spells CASSKDPEKTQYF. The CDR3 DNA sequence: TGTGCCAGCAGCAAAGACCCGGAGAAGACGCAGTATTTT.

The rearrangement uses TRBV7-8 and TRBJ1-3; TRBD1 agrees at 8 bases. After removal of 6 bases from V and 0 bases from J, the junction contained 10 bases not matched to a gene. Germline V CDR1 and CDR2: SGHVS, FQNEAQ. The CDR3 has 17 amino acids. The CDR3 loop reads CASSRTGMGDSGNTIYF. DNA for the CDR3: TGTGCCAGCAGTCGGACAGGGATGGGGGACTCTGGAAACACCATATATTTT.

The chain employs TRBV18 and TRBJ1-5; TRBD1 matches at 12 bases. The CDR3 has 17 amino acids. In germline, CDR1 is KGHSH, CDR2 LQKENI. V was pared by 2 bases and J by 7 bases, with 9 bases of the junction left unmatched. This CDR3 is CASSPGLGQGAGQPQHF. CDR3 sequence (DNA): TGTGCCAGCTCACCAGGATTGGGACAGGGGGCCGGGCAGCCCCAGCATTTT.

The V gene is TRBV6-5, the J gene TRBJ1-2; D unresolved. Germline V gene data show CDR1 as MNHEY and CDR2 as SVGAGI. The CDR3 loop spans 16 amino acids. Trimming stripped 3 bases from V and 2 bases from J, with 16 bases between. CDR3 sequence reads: CASSYYTGGRNYGYTF. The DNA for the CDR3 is TGTGCCAGCAGTTATTATACCGGCGGAAGAAACTATGGCTACACCTTC.

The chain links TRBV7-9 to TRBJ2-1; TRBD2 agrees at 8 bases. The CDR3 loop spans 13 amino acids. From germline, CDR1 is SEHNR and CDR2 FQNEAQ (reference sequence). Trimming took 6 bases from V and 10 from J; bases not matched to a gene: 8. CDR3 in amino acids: CASRLALAGEQFF. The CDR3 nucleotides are TGTGCCAGCAGACTAGCCTTAGCGGGGGAGCAGTTCTTC.

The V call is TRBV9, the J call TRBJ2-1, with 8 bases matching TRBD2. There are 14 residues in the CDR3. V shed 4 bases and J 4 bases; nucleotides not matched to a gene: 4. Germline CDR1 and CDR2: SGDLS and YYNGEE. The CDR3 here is CASSIGGAYNEQFF. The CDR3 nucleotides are TGTGCCAGCAGCATCGGGGGGGCTTACAATGAGCAGTTCTTC.

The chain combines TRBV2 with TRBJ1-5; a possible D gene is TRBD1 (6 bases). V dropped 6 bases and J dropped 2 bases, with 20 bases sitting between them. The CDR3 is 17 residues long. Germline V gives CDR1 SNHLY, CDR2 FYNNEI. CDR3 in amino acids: CASRASQGIRGNQPQHF. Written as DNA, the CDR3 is TGTGCCAGCAGGGCTTCTCAGGGGATCCGCGGCAATCAGCCCCAGCATTTT.

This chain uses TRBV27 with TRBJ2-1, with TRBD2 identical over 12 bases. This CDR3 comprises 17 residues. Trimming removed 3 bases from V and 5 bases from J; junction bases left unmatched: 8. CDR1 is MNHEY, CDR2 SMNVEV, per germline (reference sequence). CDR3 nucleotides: TGTGCCAGCAGTTTCTGGACTAGCGGGGCCAGGGACAATGAGCAGTTCTTC. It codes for CASSFWTSGARDNEQFF.

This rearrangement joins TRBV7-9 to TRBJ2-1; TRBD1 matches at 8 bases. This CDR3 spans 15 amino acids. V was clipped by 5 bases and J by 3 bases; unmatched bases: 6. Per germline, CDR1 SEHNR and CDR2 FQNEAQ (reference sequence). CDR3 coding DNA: TGTGCCAGCAGCCCCCCAGGGGGCCGCTACAATGAGCAGTTCTTC. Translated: CASSPPGGRYNEQFF.

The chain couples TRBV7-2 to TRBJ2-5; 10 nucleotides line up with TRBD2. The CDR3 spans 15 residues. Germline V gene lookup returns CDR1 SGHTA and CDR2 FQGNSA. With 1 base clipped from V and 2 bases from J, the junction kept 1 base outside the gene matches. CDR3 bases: TGTGCCAGCAGCTTAGAGCGGGGGGGTCAAGAGACCCAGTACTTC. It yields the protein CASSLERGGQETQYF.

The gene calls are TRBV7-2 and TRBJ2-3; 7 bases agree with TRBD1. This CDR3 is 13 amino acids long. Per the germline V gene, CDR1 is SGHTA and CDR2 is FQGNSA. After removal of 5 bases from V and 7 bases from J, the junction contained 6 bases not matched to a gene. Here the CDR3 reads CASSPPGQYTQYF. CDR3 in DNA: TGTGCCAGCAGCCCCCCGGGACAGTATACGCAGTATTTT. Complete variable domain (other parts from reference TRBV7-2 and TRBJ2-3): GAGVSQSPSNKVTEKGKDVELRCDPISGHTALYWYRQSLGQGLEFLIYFQGNSAPDKSGLPSDRFSAERTGGSVSTLTIQRTQQEDSAVYLCASSPPGQYTQYFGPGTRLTVL.

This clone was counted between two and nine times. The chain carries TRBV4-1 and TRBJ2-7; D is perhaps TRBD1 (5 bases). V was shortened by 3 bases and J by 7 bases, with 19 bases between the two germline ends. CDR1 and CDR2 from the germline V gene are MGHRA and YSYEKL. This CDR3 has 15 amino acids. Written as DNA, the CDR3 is TGCGCCAGCAGCCAGCTCCAGGGTAAGAGGCGGGAGCAGTACTTC. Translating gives CASSQLQGKRREQYF.

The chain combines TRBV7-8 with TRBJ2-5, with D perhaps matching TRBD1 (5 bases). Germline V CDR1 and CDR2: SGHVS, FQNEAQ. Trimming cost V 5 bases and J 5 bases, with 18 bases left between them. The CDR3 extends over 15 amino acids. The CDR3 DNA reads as TGTGCCAGCAGCCCCGACAGCCCTCCCGGGGAGACCCAGTACTTC. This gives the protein CASSPDSPPGETQYF.

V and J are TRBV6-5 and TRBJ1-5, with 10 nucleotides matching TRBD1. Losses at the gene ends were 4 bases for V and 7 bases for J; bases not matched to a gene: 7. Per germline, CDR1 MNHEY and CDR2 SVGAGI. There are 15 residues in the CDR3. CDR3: CASSSRDRGPQPQHF. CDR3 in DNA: TGTGCCAGCAGTTCGCGGGACAGGGGCCCCCAGCCCCAGCATTTT.

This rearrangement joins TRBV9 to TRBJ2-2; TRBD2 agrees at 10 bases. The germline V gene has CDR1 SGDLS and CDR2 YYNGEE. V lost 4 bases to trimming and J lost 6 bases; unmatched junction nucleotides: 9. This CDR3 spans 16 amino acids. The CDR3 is CASSPVPSGGAGELFF. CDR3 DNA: TGTGCCAGCAGCCCCGTCCCCAGCGGGGGGGCCGGGGAGCTGTTTTTT. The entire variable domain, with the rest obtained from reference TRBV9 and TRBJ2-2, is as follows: DSGVTQTPKHLITATGQRVTLRCSPRSGDLSVYWYQQSLDQGLQFLIQYYNGEERAKGNILERFSAQQFPDLHSELNLSSLELGDSALYFCASSPVPSGGAGELFFGEGSRLTVL.

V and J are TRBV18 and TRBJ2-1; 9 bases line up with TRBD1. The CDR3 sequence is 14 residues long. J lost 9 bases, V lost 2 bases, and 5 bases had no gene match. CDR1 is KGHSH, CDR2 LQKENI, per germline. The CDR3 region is CASSPTGTGIEQFF. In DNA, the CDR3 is TGTGCCAGCTCACCAACCGGGACAGGGATTGAGCAGTTCTTC.